This T cell receptor (beta chain) was sequenced for a study of blood T cell repertoires in COVID-19. Across the study: Collection of acute and convalescent COVID-19 samples took place in the United States, Italy and Spain. Sources were T cells, B-cell-depleted T cells, or PBMCs; the material itself was cDNA or gDNA.

Germline V gene sequence: CDR1 SGHRS, CDR2 YFSETQ. There are 15 residues in the CDR3. V shed 0 bases and J 4 bases; nucleotides not matched to a gene: 5. Original methodology: By means of reference gene primer amplification, nucleated cell counts were estimated. Sequenced by immunoSEQ multiplex PCR; TCRdb stores in-frame clones only, minus some. V and J calls and clone size are copied from that table; D and trimming were computed from the DNA. The sample carries over 200,000 clones, around 82% recorded once. This receptor was taken from a man older than 75 with acute or convalescent COVID-19. Sequenced material: peripheral blood. The genes are TRBV5-1 and TRBJ2-3; 7 positions match TRBD2. The CDR3 here is CASSLGTGGADTQYF. As DNA, the CDR3 is TGCGCCAGCAGCTTGGGGACGGGGGGAGCAGATACGCAGTATTTT.